Each of the 30 T cell receptor beta chains below was sequenced from the same sample in a study of T-cell memory formation after mild COVID-19. TCRdb reprocessed the 5' RACE reads via MiXCR and lists one record per CDR3 protein. This repertoire shows approximately 300,000 distinct CDR3 sequences, roughly 15% found once; its top ten account for over 20%. The sample was PBMCs or a T cell subset sorted from them (not recorded which). These receptors were obtained from a man aged 18 to 35 who had mild COVID-19 (a few samples of this study predate the infection). Cell type and time point are not known.

This clonotype has a handful of counts. This chain connects TRBV7-9 to TRBJ2-7, with 9 bases fitting TRBD1. This CDR3 is built from 13 residues. Germline CDR1 reads SEHNR; CDR2 reads FQNEAQ (reference sequence). After removal of 5 bases from V and 6 bases from J, the junction contained 5 bases not matched to a gene. CDR3 sequence (DNA): TGTGCCAGCAGCGCGGACAGGGGAGGCGAGCAGTACGTC. It specifies CASSADRGGEQYV.

This clonotype has more than one count but fewer than ten. The rearrangement joins TRBV27 to TRBJ2-3; D remains ambiguous. The CDR3 runs 14 residues. Germline CDR1 and CDR2: MNHEY and SMNVEV (reference sequence). V was trimmed by 3 bases and J by 4 bases, leaving 11 bases between them. The CDR3 DNA is TGTGCCAGCAGTTTCAGAGTGGGCTCAGATACGCAGTATTTT. This translates into CASSFRVGSDTQYF.

This clonotype was counted between two and nine times. The V and J genes are TRBV7-9 and TRBJ2-5; D is perhaps TRBD1 (5 bases). Trimming stripped 6 bases from V and 2 bases from J, with 10 bases between. Per germline, CDR1 SEHNR and CDR2 FQNEAQ (reference sequence). The CDR3 length is 13 residues. Here the CDR3 reads CASRSGRQETQYF. The CDR3 DNA reads as TGTGCCAGCAGATCAGGGCGACAAGAGACCCAGTACTTC.

This clonotype was detected only a few times. This chain connects TRBV12-3 or TRBV12-4 to TRBJ2-4; possible D gene TRBD2, 6 bases. V lost 6 bases, J lost 6 bases, and 24 bases lay in between. This CDR3 spans 17 amino acids. This CDR3 reads CASRAAAGRGEINIQYF. As DNA, the CDR3 is TGTGCCAGCAGGGCCGCGGCGGGGCGAGGCGAGATAAACATTCAGTACTTC.

This clonotype has more than one count but fewer than ten. This chain links TRBV10-3 with TRBJ2-7; 7 nucleotides line up with TRBD2. The CDR3 is 17 residues long. With V trimmed by 3 bases and J by 2 bases, 13 bases remained unmatched. Germline CDR1 and CDR2: ENHRY and SYGVKD. This CDR3 reads CAISDVAGGMHTYEQYF. The CDR3 DNA is TGTGCCATCAGTGACGTAGCGGGCGGAATGCATACCTACGAGCAGTACTTC.

The CDR3 coding sequence is TGTGCCAGCAGCTTCGGGGGCACAACGAACACCGGGGAGCTGTTTTTT. Its translation: CASSFGGTTNTGELFF. The rearrangement links TRBV11-2 to TRBJ2-2; D might be TRBD1 or TRBD2, each matching 6 bases. Trimming left V 3 bases short and J 0 bases short, with 11 bases between. Per germline, CDR1 SGHAT and CDR2 FQNNGV. This CDR3 is 16 amino acids long.

V usage is TRBV28 and J usage is TRBJ2-5; weak D call: TRBD2 (5 bases). Trimming stripped 6 bases from V and 10 bases from J, with 24 bases between. The CDR3 is made up of 15 amino acids. CDR1 MDHEN and CDR2 SYDVKM come from the germline V gene. DNA of the CDR3: TGTGCCAGCAGCCAGCTATCCGACGGGGAGTCGGTCCAGTACTTC. Protein product: CASSQLSDGESVQYF.

The chain employs TRBV10-2 and TRBJ2-5, with TRBD2 matching over 10 bases. In germline, CDR1 is WSHSY, CDR2 SAAADI. V was clipped by 8 bases and J by 4 bases; unmatched bases: 4. CDR3 length equals 13 residues. The CDR3 protein is CASRGTSVETQYF. In DNA, the CDR3 is TGCGCCAGCCGGGGGACTAGCGTAGAGACCCAGTACTTC.

This clonotype has ten or more counts. The CDR3 is CASSPSGNEQFF. DNA for the CDR3: TGTGCCAGCAGCCCTAGCGGCAATGAGCAGTTCTTC. This chain connects TRBV6-5 to TRBJ2-1, with 7 bases fitting TRBD2. Germline V gene sequence: CDR1 MNHEY, CDR2 SVGAGI. This CDR3 region has 12 residues. V lost 6 bases to trimming and J lost 6 bases; unmatched junction nucleotides: 2.

This clonotype has a handful of counts. This chain connects TRBV28 to TRBJ1-1, with unresolved D. Deletions cut 6 bases from V and 5 bases from J, with 10 bases between. This CDR3 has 12 residues. The germline V gene encodes CDR1 MDHEN and CDR2 SYDVKM. The CDR3 region has the DNA TGTGCCAGCAGATCTCTGTGGACTGAAGCTTTCTTT. Protein: CASRSLWTEAFF. Filled out from reference TRBV28 and TRBJ1-1, the complete variable domain reads DVKVTQSSRYLVKRTGEKVFLECVQDMDHENMFWYRQDPGLGLRLIYFSYDVKMKEKGDIPEGYSVSREKKERFSLILESASTNQTSMYLCASRSLWTEAFFGQGTRLTVV.

The table lists this clonotype with a few counts. The CDR3 sequence is CASSPAPGGGAATGELFF. CDR3 coding DNA: TGCGCCAGCAGCCCGGCTCCTGGCGGGGGGGCCGCTACCGGGGAGCTGTTTTTT. The chain joins TRBV4-3 to TRBJ2-2, with 9 positions matching TRBD2. The CDR3 length is 18 residues. V shed 4 bases, J shed 5 bases, and the junction held 14 bases outside the gene matches. Germline V gene data show CDR1 as LGHNA and CDR2 as YSLEER.

With regard to this clonotype: Mismatch with germline at one junction end may stem from a read error. The V call is TRBV7-2, the J call TRBJ1-3, with D maybe TRBD1 (5 bases). The CDR3 is 15 amino acids. Germline CDR1 SGHTA, CDR2 FQGNSA. Here the CDR3 reads CASSLSERGGNTIYF. The CDR3 region has the DNA TGCGCCAGCAGCTTATCGGAAAGGGGTGGAAACACCATATATTTT.

This clonotype was seen a handful of times. The chain is built from TRBV5-1 and TRBJ2-5; maybe TRBD1 (6 bases). V lost 4 bases, J lost 3 bases, and 16 bases lay in between. Per germline, CDR1 SGHRS and CDR2 YFSETQ. This CDR3 comprises 15 residues. The CDR3 loop is CASSPLVAGEETQYF. Here the CDR3 DNA reads TGCGCCAGCAGCCCCCTTGTTGCAGGGGAAGAGACCCAGTACTTC.

The table lists this clonotype with a few counts. The chain carries TRBV5-1 and TRBJ2-5; perhaps D is TRBD1 or TRBD2 (5 bases each). Trimming left V 1 base short and J 0 bases short, with 10 bases between. In germline, CDR1 is SGHRS, CDR2 YFSETQ. The CDR3 runs 15 residues. The CDR3 sequence is CASSLSGTNQETQYF. CDR3 in DNA: TGCGCCAGCAGCTTGTCCGGGACCAACCAAGAGACCCAGTACTTC.

The chain recombines TRBV12-3 or TRBV12-4 with TRBJ2-3, with D tentatively TRBD1 (6 bases). Trimming shortened V by 7 bases and J by 2 bases, and 19 bases separated the two germline ends. This CDR3 is 16 amino acids long. The CDR3 coding sequence is TGTGCCAGCATCCTAGGGACGACAGGCCTCACAGATACGCAGTATTTT. Protein sequence: CASILGTTGLTDTQYF.

The gene calls are TRBV7-9 and TRBJ2-7, with TRBD1 matching 9 bases. This CDR3 region has 16 residues. J lost 1 base, V lost 0 bases, and 4 bases had no gene match. The germline CDR1 and CDR2 sequences are SEHNR and FQNEAQ (reference sequence). The DNA of the CDR3 is TGTGCCAGCAGCTTAGCTCCGGGACAGGGATCCTACGAGCAGTACTTC. Translating it yields CASSLAPGQGSYEQYF.

This clonotype was seen a handful of times. The chain combines TRBV4-3 with TRBJ2-3, with D possibly TRBD1 on 5 matching bases. The CDR3 extends over 14 amino acids. The germline V gene encodes CDR1 LGHNA and CDR2 YSLEER. The germline V and J ends were trimmed by 1 base and 3 bases, with 8 bases remaining between them. The CDR3 DNA is TGCGCCAGCAGCCAAGCGACAGAGACAGATACGCAGTATTTT. This gives the protein CASSQATETDTQYF.

In this sample, this clonotype turned up many times. The chain recombines TRBV7-2 with TRBJ2-7, with 8 bases identical to TRBD2. Germline assignment: CDR1 SGHTA and CDR2 FQGNSA. The ends lost 7 bases at V and 6 bases at J; junction bases unmatched: 5. This CDR3 has 12 amino acids. This CDR3 is CASTVAGGEQYF. As DNA, the CDR3 is TGTGCCAGCACCGTCGCGGGGGGCGAGCAGTACTTC.

This clonotype was recorded many times. The chain is built from TRBV7-2 and TRBJ1-6, with D unclear. The CDR3 runs 17 residues. Germline CDR1 reads SGHTA; CDR2 reads FQGNSA. V was clipped by 3 bases and J by 0 bases, with 12 bases between them. The CDR3 DNA reads TGTGCCAGCAGCTTCAGGACCAGTAGCTCCTATAATTCACCCCTCCACTTT. It yields the protein CASSFRTSSSYNSPLHF.

This clonotype has more than one count but fewer than ten. This CDR3 reads CASSPRLASTYNEQFF. The CDR3 DNA reads TGTGCCAGCAGCCCCCGACTAGCGTCCACCTACAATGAGCAGTTCTTC. This chain joins TRBV7-3 and TRBJ2-1; 8 bases line up with TRBD2. The trim removed 5 bases at V and 2 bases at J, leaving 8 bases unmatched. CDR1 is SGHTA, CDR2 FQGTGA, per germline. This CDR3 contains 16 residues.

The chain employs TRBV24-1 and TRBJ2-1, with 8 bases matching TRBD1. Germline CDR1 is KGHDR and CDR2 is SFDVKD. Germline trimming cut 11 bases from V and 4 bases from J; bases unmatched to any gene: 9. The CDR3 totals 14 residues. Written as DNA, the CDR3 is TGTGCCATACAAACGAGACAGGGGTACAATGAGCAGTTCTTC. Its translation: CAIQTRQGYNEQFF.

The chain uses TRBV28 and TRBJ2-7; TRBD1 matches 7 bases. The CDR3 is made up of 12 amino acids. The germline V gene has CDR1 MDHEN and CDR2 SYDVKM. V trimming: 10 bases; J trimming: 2 bases; junction bases outside the gene matches: 5. The CDR3 sequence: CATWDSTYEQYF. CDR3 coding DNA: TGTGCCACGTGGGACAGCACCTACGAGCAGTACTTC.

The chain uses TRBV20-1 and TRBJ1-3; D is perhaps TRBD1 (6 bases). The length of the CDR3 is 14 residues. CDR1 and CDR2 (germline): DFQATT, SNEGSKA (reference sequence). The V and J ends lost 5 bases and 7 bases respectively, with 18 bases between them. The CDR3: CSAPLTGNSNTIYF. DNA for the CDR3: TGCAGTGCTCCTCTCACAGGGAATTCGAACACCATATATTTT.

J is TRBJ2-3 and V is TRBV7-9; D is undetermined. The CDR3 consists of 14 residues. The germline V gene has CDR1 SEHNR and CDR2 FQNEAQ (reference sequence). V lost 6 bases and J 2 bases, leaving 12 bases between the germline ends. The CDR3 is CASSSFSDTDTQYF. Here the CDR3 DNA reads TGTGCCAGCAGTTCCTTCTCCGACACAGATACGCAGTATTTT.

The chain uses TRBV27 and TRBJ1-1; D is ambiguous. The CDR3 consists of 15 residues. Per the germline V gene, CDR1 is MNHEY and CDR2 is SMNVEV (reference sequence). V shed 3 bases and J shed 1 base, with 12 bases lying between them. CDR3 coding DNA: TGTGCCAGCAGTTTTTTTGAGCGCAGGAACACTGAAGCTTTCTTT. Its protein product is CASSFFERRNTEAFF.

This clonotype was seen a handful of times. The chain links TRBV5-5 to TRBJ2-3; perhaps TRBD2 as D (5 bases). Trimming stripped 4 bases from V and 3 bases from J, with 15 bases between. Germline V gene lookup returns CDR1 SGHKS and CDR2 YYEKEE (reference sequence). This CDR3 comprises 15 residues. The CDR3 DNA follows: TGTGCCAGCAGCAGGACTGGCCTAGGTACAGATACGCAGTATTTT. Its translation is CASSRTGLGTDTQYF.

The V gene is TRBV6-5, the J gene TRBJ2-6; D tentatively fits TRBD1 or TRBD2 (5 bases each). Germline V gene lookup returns CDR1 MNHEY and CDR2 SVGAGI. The CDR3 consists of 16 residues. V lost 2 bases and J 0 bases, leaving 8 bases between the germline ends. CDR3 in DNA: TGTGCCAGCAGTTACGCAGGGAGCTCTGGGGCCAACGTCCTGACTTTC. Translation gives CASSYAGSSGANVLTF.

Many counts were recorded for this clonotype. J is TRBJ2-1 and V is TRBV4-2; no reliable D call. This CDR3 is 13 amino acids long. Germline CDR1 reads LGHNA; CDR2 reads YNFKEQ. Trimming pared 1 base from V and 10 bases from J, leaving 11 bases between. The CDR3 DNA sequence: TGTGCCAGCAGCCAAGGAACACTTGGAGAGCAGTTCTTC. Protein product: CASSQGTLGEQFF.

The sample holds a few counts of this clonotype. This sequence joins TRBV4-3 and TRBJ2-1; TRBD2 matches 9 bases. With V trimmed by 4 bases and J by 4 bases, 5 bases remained unmatched. This CDR3 has 15 amino acids. Germline V gene lookup returns CDR1 LGHNA and CDR2 YSLEER. For the CDR3, the DNA is TGCGCCAGCAGCCTCACTAGCGGGCCGTACAATGAGCAGTTCTTC. Translated, it gives CASSLTSGPYNEQFF.

The V and J genes are TRBV10-3 and TRBJ1-2; D gene unclear. This CDR3 has 14 residues. CDR1 ENHRY and CDR2 SYGVKD come from the germline V gene. Trimming removed 5 bases from V and 5 bases from J, with 15 bases in between. The CDR3 DNA sequence: TGTGCCATCAGTCGGACGGAACTTAGGTATGGCTACACCTTC. This codes for CAISRTELRYGYTF.